The text below deals with one T cell receptor beta chain. The antigen is undetermined. Time point reported: patch test 3, about 24 weeks after DPC sensitization. Described treatment: therapeutic diphenylcyclopropenone sensitization with weekly scalp DPC. These data belong to a study of human T cells and chemical hapten exposure. Study-level information: It was small differences in pooled library volume that mainly caused per-sample TCR yields to vary.

General study findings and limits: With regard to DPC sensitization, TCRs above 1 in 1000 frequency did not change. Relative to control repertoires, expanded TCRs gave rise to significantly more large CDR3 similarity clusters.

Library construction involved attaching unique molecular identifiers to individual cDNA molecules, which allowed quantitative, reproducible TCR counting. One entry per CDR3 protein results from TCRdb running MiXCR on the RACE reads. Among 180,000 or so distinct CDR3 sequences, under 30% were seen once, and the ten largest hold under 2.5%. V trimming: 4 bases; J trimming: 5 bases; junction bases outside the gene matches: 7. The germline V gene encodes CDR1 SGHRS and CDR2 YFSETQ. The CDR3 has 15 amino acids. Here the sequenced sample was whole blood, taken in connection with sensitization to the hapten diphenylcyclopropenone (DPC). The rearrangement joins TRBV5-1 to TRBJ2-7, with TRBD2 matching 12 bases. The clonotype originates from a woman aged 40-49 years with alopecia areata. Some clones in this sample may be carry-over from other donors' samples. CDR3 nucleotide sequence: TGCGCCAGCAGCATTCTAGCGGGAGGGCCCGACGAGCAGTACTTC. It translates to CASSILAGGPDEQYF.